The clone carrying this TCR beta chain was seen a handful of times. The antigen is undetermined. The sample is drawn from a study of T cell repertoires in cytomegalovirus infection. Study overall: Public TCR beta signatures marked donors with CMV infection and the matching HLA. Study-wide results and limits: Carriers of CMV and the relevant HLA type were discriminated by public TCR beta frequency.

TCRdb re-derived calls from the reads in MiXCR, one entry per CDR3 protein. In the table there are approximately 140,000 distinct CDR3 sequences, roughly a quarter of which are singletons. V shed 10 bases and J 6 bases; nucleotides not matched to a gene: 12. This CDR3 spans 15 amino acids. The V gene's germline CDR1 is SEHNR and CDR2 FQNEAQ (reference sequence). Sample: PBMCs, sequenced either directly or after in vitro stimulation (not recorded which). The chain carries TRBV7-9 and TRBJ1-6; 7 positions agree with TRBD1. The sequence came from a human donor in good health (CMV status not recorded). Some clones in this sample may be carry-over from other donors' samples. Here the CDR3 reads CAILTGPDINSPLHF. CDR3 nucleotides: TGTGCCATTCTGACAGGGCCAGACATTAATTCACCCCTCCACTTT.